The 18 T cell receptor beta chains in this list originate from one sample, sequenced in a study of blood T cell repertoires in COVID-19. Assay: immunoSEQ multiplex PCR; the TCRdb copy retains only in-frame clones and omits some. This table has roughly 170,000 clones, about 80% appearing once. The sequencing sample was made of PBMCs or T cells enriched from blood (not recorded which). These receptors came from a man in his fifties who had recovered from COVID-19.

This clone was seen a single time. The chain links TRBV6-5 to TRBJ2-1; 14 bases map to TRBD2. From germline, CDR1 is MNHEY and CDR2 SVGAGI. The CDR3 is 15 residues long. With V trimmed by 6 bases and J by 8 bases, 6 bases remained unmatched. CDR3 residues: CASSRTSGGTDEQFF. In DNA, the CDR3 is TGTGCCAGCAGCAGGACTAGCGGGGGGACCGATGAGCAGTTCTTC.

The gene calls are TRBV30 and TRBJ1-2; D is unclear. The CDR3 is made up of 12 amino acids. Germline values: CDR1 GTSNPN, CDR2 SVGIG (reference sequence). With 3 bases removed from V and 1 base from J, the gap between germline ends came to 6 bases. The CDR3 region is CAWSRYNYGYTF. CDR3 bases: TGTGCCTGGAGCAGGTATAACTATGGCTACACCTTC.

The chain is built from TRBV29-1 and TRBJ1-2; D might be TRBD1 (6 bases). Germline V gene sequence: CDR1 SQVTM, CDR2 ANQGSEA. Trimming took 8 bases from V and 4 from J, leaving 14 bases between them. The CDR3 has 12 amino acids. The CDR3 DNA follows: TGCAGCACTGGTGGGGGCGGCTATGGCTACACCTTC. Amino acids: CSTGGGGYGYTF.

The chain uses TRBV5-1 and TRBJ2-6; D uncertain. This CDR3 is built from 15 residues. Germline values: CDR1 SGHRS, CDR2 YFSETQ. V was shortened by 0 bases and J by 2 bases, with 6 bases between the two germline ends. For the CDR3, the DNA is TGCGCCAGCAGCTTGGCCTCAGCTGGGGCCAACGTCCTGACTTTC. Its translation: CASSLASAGANVLTF.

CDR3 sequence reads: CASSQERASGVNGELFF. The CDR3 DNA reads as TGTGCCAGCAGCCAAGAACGGGCTAGCGGCGTTAATGGGGAGCTGTTTTTT. This rearrangement joins TRBV3-1 (or the pseudogene TRBV3-2) to TRBJ2-2; the match to TRBD2 covers 7 bases. Trimming cost V 0 bases and J 8 bases; bases outside gene matches: 12. The CDR3 spans 17 residues. Germline V lookup: CDR1 LGHDT, CDR2 YNNKEL (reference sequence).

The rearrangement joins TRBV11-3 to TRBJ2-1, with 7 nucleotides matching TRBD2. With 1 base clipped from V and 4 bases from J, the junction kept 10 bases outside the gene matches. Germline values: CDR1 SGHNT, CDR2 YENEEA. CDR3 length: 17 amino acids. CDR3 sequence reads: CASSLGLFSGGYNEQFF. The CDR3 DNA follows: TGTGCCAGCAGCTTAGGTCTCTTTTCGGGGGGATACAATGAGCAGTTCTTC.

The chain has TRBV29-1 and TRBJ1-2, with TRBD1 identical over 7 bases. The J segment lost 5 bases and the V segment lost 5 bases, leaving 17 bases of the junction unmatched. The CDR3 is made up of 16 amino acids. Germline values: CDR1 SQVTM, CDR2 ANQGSEA. The CDR3 DNA is TGCAGCGTTTATAGGCGACAGGGATCAAACCATTATGGCTACACCTTC. Translated, it gives CSVYRRQGSNHYGYTF.

V is TRBV30 and J is TRBJ1-2, with D perhaps TRBD1 (6 bases). Germline lookup yields CDR1 GTSNPN and CDR2 SVGIG (reference sequence). V was cut by 0 bases and J by 4 bases, with 9 bases left in between. This CDR3 is built from 13 residues. CDR3 amino acids: CAWSVAGAYGYTF. The CDR3, as DNA: TGTGCCTGGAGTGTCGCAGGGGCCTATGGCTACACCTTC.

CDR3 in DNA: TGCGCCAGCAGCCTCCCCGACAGGGGGGGTGGCTACACCTTC. The encoded protein is CASSLPDRGGGYTF. The chain is built from TRBV4-1 and TRBJ1-2; 9 positions agree with TRBD1. The trim removed 4 bases at V and 7 bases at J, leaving 7 bases unmatched. The CDR3 loop spans 14 amino acids. Germline V gene data show CDR1 as MGHRA and CDR2 as YSYEKL.

The chain uses TRBV28 and TRBJ1-1; possible D gene TRBD1, 5 bases. The germline CDR1 and CDR2 sequences are MDHEN and SYDVKM. The germline V and J ends were trimmed by 3 bases and 4 bases, with 9 bases remaining between them. The CDR3 is 13 residues long. The CDR3 spells CASSFIQGTEAFF. CDR3 DNA: TGTGCCAGCAGTTTTATCCAGGGCACTGAAGCTTTCTTT.

The V and J genes are TRBV19 and TRBJ1-2; 9 nucleotides line up with TRBD1. The J segment lost 7 bases and the V segment lost 7 bases, leaving 10 bases of the junction unmatched. CDR3 size: 14 residues. Germline CDR1 is LNHDA and CDR2 is SQIVND (reference sequence). This CDR3 is CASTPQGQGFGYTF. For the CDR3, the DNA is TGTGCCAGTACCCCCCAGGGACAGGGCTTTGGCTACACCTTC.

The chain couples TRBV21-1 to TRBJ1-5. TRBV21-1 is a documented pseudogene. CDR3 length equals 15 residues. The CDR3 protein is CASSTRGLAIMPQHF. In DNA form, the CDR3 reads TGTGCCAGCAGCACCCGGGGTTTAGCAATCATGCCCCAGCATTTT.

This clone was recorded a few times. The CDR3 bases are TGTGCCAGTATTGACAGGGAATACAATGAGCAGTTCTTC. Amino acid sequence: CASIDREYNEQFF. The chain combines TRBV19 with TRBJ2-1; 7 nucleotides match TRBD1. Germline lookup yields CDR1 LNHDA and CDR2 SQIVND (reference sequence). The CDR3 length is 13 residues. Trimming cost V 7 bases and J 4 bases; bases outside gene matches: 4. The full variable domain, rest sourced from reference TRBV19 and TRBJ2-1, is DGGITQSPKYLFRKEGQNVTLSCEQNLNHDAMYWYRQDPGQGLRLIYYSQIVNDFQKGDIAEGYSVSREKKESFPLTVTSAQKNPTAFYLCASIDREYNEQFFGPGTRLTVL.

The chain carries TRBV27 and TRBJ1-1, with a tentative D call TRBD1 (6 bases). The V gene lost 9 bases and the J gene lost 4 bases, with 12 bases spanning the gap. CDR1 and CDR2 from the germline V gene are MNHEY and SMNVEV (reference sequence). The CDR3 is 12 residues long. Here the CDR3 reads CASSRGSTEAFF. The CDR3 nucleotides read TGTGCCAGTAGCAGGGGATCCACTGAAGCTTTCTTT.

This chain connects TRBV5-4 to TRBJ1-2, with D unclear. The V end was cut by 0 bases, the J end by 4 bases, with 7 bases between. This CDR3 is 13 amino acids long. Germline loops: CDR1 SGHNT, CDR2 YYREEE (reference sequence). As DNA, the CDR3 is TGTGCCAGCAGCTTGGGGTCCGGCTATGGCTACACCTTC. This gives the protein CASSLGSGYGYTF.

This clone showed up just a few times. The rearrangement joins TRBV9 to TRBJ2-3; weak D call: TRBD2 (5 bases). The CDR3 has 15 amino acids. The germline CDR1 and CDR2 sequences are SGDLS and YYNGEE. V was trimmed by 0 bases and J by 3 bases, leaving 11 bases between them. The CDR3 sequence is CASSVAGGGTDTQYF. CDR3 nucleotide sequence: TGTGCCAGCAGCGTAGCTGGCGGAGGTACAGATACGCAGTATTTT.

This chain joins TRBV21-1 and TRBJ1-5; the table calls TRBD1, which could not be checked here. TRBV21-1 is reported as a pseudogene. The CDR3 has 16 amino acids. The CDR3 here is CASSKKSVRFNQPQHF. CDR3 DNA: TGTGCCAGCAGCAAAAAGTCAGTTCGTTTCAATCAGCCCCAGCATTTT.

The V and J genes are TRBV2 and TRBJ2-1; TRBD1 might be the D (6 bases). V shed 5 bases and J shed 14 bases, with 13 bases lying between them. The CDR3 contains 11 residues. The germline CDR1 and CDR2 sequences are SNHLY and FYNNEI. The CDR3 loop is CASSLQGRKFF. In DNA form, the CDR3 reads TGTGCCAGCAGTTTACAGGGTCGGAAGTTCTTC.